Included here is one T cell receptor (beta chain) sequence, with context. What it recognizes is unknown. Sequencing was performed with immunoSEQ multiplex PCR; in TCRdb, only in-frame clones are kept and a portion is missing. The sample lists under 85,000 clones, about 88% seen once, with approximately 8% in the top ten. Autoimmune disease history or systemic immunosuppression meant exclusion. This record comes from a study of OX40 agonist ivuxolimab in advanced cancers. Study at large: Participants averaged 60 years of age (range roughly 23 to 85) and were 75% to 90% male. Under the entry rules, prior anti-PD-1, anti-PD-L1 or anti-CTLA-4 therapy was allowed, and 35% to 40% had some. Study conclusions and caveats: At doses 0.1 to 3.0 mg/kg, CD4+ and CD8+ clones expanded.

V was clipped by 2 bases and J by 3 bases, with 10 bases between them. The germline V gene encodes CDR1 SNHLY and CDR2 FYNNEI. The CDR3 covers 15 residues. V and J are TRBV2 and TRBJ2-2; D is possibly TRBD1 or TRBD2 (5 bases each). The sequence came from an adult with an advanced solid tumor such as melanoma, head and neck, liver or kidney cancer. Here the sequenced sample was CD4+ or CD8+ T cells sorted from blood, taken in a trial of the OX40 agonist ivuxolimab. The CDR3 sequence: CASSENGGYTGELFF. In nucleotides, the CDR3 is TGTGCCAGCAGTGAAAATGGGGGTTACACCGGGGAGCTGTTTTTT.